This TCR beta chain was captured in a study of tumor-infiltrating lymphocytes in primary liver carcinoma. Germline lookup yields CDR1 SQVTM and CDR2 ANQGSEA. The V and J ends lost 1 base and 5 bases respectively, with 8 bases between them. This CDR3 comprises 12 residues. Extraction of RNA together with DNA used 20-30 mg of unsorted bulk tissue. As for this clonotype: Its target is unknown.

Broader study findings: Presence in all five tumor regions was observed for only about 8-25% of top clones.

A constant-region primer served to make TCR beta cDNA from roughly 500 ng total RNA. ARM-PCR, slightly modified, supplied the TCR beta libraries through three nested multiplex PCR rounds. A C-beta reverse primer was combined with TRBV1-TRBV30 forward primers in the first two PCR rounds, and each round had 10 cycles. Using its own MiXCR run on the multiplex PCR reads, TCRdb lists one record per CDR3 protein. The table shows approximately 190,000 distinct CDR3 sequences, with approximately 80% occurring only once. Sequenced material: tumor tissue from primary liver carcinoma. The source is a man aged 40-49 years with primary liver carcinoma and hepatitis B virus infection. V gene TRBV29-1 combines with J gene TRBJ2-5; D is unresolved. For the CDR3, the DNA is TGCAGCGTTGAAGTACGGTTGGAGACCCAGTACTTC. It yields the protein CSVEVRLETQYF. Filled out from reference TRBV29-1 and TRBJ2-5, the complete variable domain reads SAVISQKPSRDICQRGTSLTIQCQVDSQVTMMFWYRQQPGQSLTLIATANQGSEATYESGFVIDKFPISRPNLTFSTLTVSNMSPEDSSIYLCSVEVRLETQYFGPGTRLLVL.